Listed here are 27 T cell receptor beta chains from one sample, sequenced in a study of CD8 T cells in Susac syndrome (dated by TCRdb to about 2019). The library was generated by the immunoSEQ multiplex PCR assay. RNA was extracted using the RNeasy kit, and about 0.5 to 1 ug of the RNA was reverse transcribed with random hexamers. TCRdb handled the public reads itself, with Q25 trimming in fastp and clone calling in MiXCR, and kept productive beta chains. Each record represents a unique CDR3 protein, reported with the most common genes and DNA among its rows. The sample table shows 100,000 to 150,000 distinct CDR3 sequences, and nearly 95% are seen once. The ten most abundant clones make up roughly 0.13% of the sample. The specimen was CD4+ T cells from PBMCs. These receptors were obtained from a human donor in good health.

The CDR3, as DNA: TGTGCGACTACGGAGACTAGCGTTTCCTACGAGCAGTACTTC. Translated, it gives CATTETSVSYEQYF. The chain is built from TRBV19 and TRBJ2-7; 8 nucleotides match TRBD2. Per germline, CDR1 LNHDA and CDR2 SQIVND (reference sequence). The CDR3 has 14 amino acids. The whole variable domain, filled in from reference TRBV19 and TRBJ2-7, reads DGGITQSPKYLFRKEGQNVTLSCEQNLNHDAMYWYRQDPGQGLRLIYYSQIVNDFQKGDIAEGYSVSREKKESFPLTVTSAQKNPTAFYLCATTETSVSYEQYFGPGTRLTVT.

The chain joins TRBV2 to TRBJ1-5; no firm D call. This CDR3 spans 15 amino acids. Germline V gene data show CDR1 as SNHLY and CDR2 as FYNNEI. V lost 1 base and J 4 bases, leaving 11 bases between the germline ends. CDR3 bases: TGTGCCAGCAGTGAAGGACGGGAATTTAATCAGCCCCAGCATTTT. Encoded protein: CASSEGREFNQPQHF.

The CDR3 bases are TGTGCCAGCAGTTCAGGCGGGAGAGATTCCAATGAGCAGTTCTTC. Amino acids: CASSSGGRDSNEQFF. This chain links TRBV28 with TRBJ2-1, with 7 nucleotides matching TRBD2. Germline values: CDR1 MDHEN, CDR2 SYDVKM. The CDR3 loop spans 15 amino acids. V lost 4 bases and J lost 6; bases outside the gene matches: 9.

V and J are TRBV29-1 and TRBJ1-4, with unresolved D. The CDR3 consists of 13 residues. Germline lookup yields CDR1 SQVTM and CDR2 ANQGSEA. Trimming removed 6 bases at V and 8 bases at J, with 16 bases between. DNA for the CDR3: TGCAGCGTAGCACCCGAAAAAAGGGAAAAACTGTTTTTT. It specifies CSVAPEKREKLFF.

V is TRBV20-1 and J is TRBJ2-2; weak D call: TRBD2 (5 bases). The CDR3 extends over 12 amino acids. Germline CDR1 DFQATT, CDR2 SNEGSKA (reference sequence). Trimming shortened V by 4 bases and J by 7 bases, and 10 bases separated the two germline ends. Here the CDR3 DNA reads TGCAGTGCTATCCCGGGGTTCGGGGAGCTGTTTTTT. Its translation is CSAIPGFGELFF.

The rearrangement links TRBV14 to TRBJ2-6, with a tentative D call TRBD1 (6 bases). This CDR3 is 14 amino acids long. From germline, CDR1 is SGHDN and CDR2 FVKESK. The V end was cut by 4 bases, the J end by 4 bases, with 8 bases between. The CDR3 nucleotides are TGTGCCAGCAGCCCCGGACAGGGGGCCAACGTCCTGACTTTC. It translates to CASSPGQGANVLTF.

Of note for this clonotype: One end of the junction is discordant with germline, which a read error may explain. The chain carries TRBV7-2 and TRBJ1-5; D remains ambiguous. The CDR3 runs to 13 residues. Germline lookup yields CDR1 SGHTA and CDR2 FQGNSA. The CDR3 DNA reads as TGTGCCAGCAGCAGAGACAATCATCACCCCCAGCATTTT. Amino acids: CASSRDNHHPQHF. The full variable domain, with the rest looked up from reference TRBV7-2 and TRBJ1-5, is GAGVSQSPSNKVTEKGKDVELRCDPISGHTALYWYRQSLGQGLEFLIYFQGNSAPDKSGLPSDRFSAERTGGSVSTLTIQRTQQEDSAVYLCASSRDNHHPQHFGDGTRLSIL.

The gene calls are TRBV6-2 or TRBV6-3 and TRBJ2-1; 10 bases match TRBD2. Germline V gives CDR1 MNHEY, CDR2 SVGEGT. V shed 6 bases and J 7 bases; nucleotides not matched to a gene: 9. The CDR3 spans 15 residues. CDR3: CASRLAGTSENEQFF. CDR3 coding DNA: TGTGCCAGCAGACTAGCGGGAACTTCAGAGAATGAGCAGTTCTTC.

The V and J genes are TRBV18 and TRBJ2-1; 10 bases match TRBD2. With V trimmed by 3 bases and J by 8 bases, 4 bases remained unmatched. The CDR3 totals 14 residues. CDR1 is KGHSH and CDR2 is LQKENI in the germline V gene. This CDR3 reads CASSPRLAGDEQFF. CDR3 in DNA: TGTGCCAGCTCACCTAGGCTAGCGGGAGATGAGCAGTTCTTC.

This clonotype appeared once. The junction departs from the called germline gene at one end, perhaps through a read error. The chain links TRBV6-6 to TRBJ1-5, with TRBD1 matching 7 bases. The CDR3 length is 15 residues. CDR1 is MNHNY and CDR2 is SVGAGI in the germline V gene (reference sequence). This CDR3 is CASSTGTAVNQHQHF. The CDR3 DNA follows: TGTGCCAGCAGTACCGGGACAGCCGTCAATCAGCACCAGCATTTT.

The chain employs TRBV30 and TRBJ2-7, with TRBD2 matching over 9 bases. Germline-derived CDR1 and CDR2 are GTSNPN and SVGIG (reference sequence). The CDR3 is 14 residues long. With V trimmed by 1 base and J by 2 bases, 3 bases remained unmatched. The CDR3 nucleotides are TGTGCCTGGAGTGGTTGGACTAGCGCCTACGAGCAGTACTTC. It codes for CAWSGWTSAYEQYF. Filled out from reference TRBV30 and TRBJ2-7, the complete variable domain reads SQTIHQWPATLVQPVGSPLSLECTVEGTSNPNLYWYRQAAGRGLQLLFYSVGIGQISSEVPQNLSASRPQDRQFILSSKKLLLSDSGFYLCAWSGWTSAYEQYFGPGTRLTVT.

The rearrangement uses TRBV11-2 and TRBJ2-6; no firm D call. The germline gives CDR1 SGHAT, CDR2 FQNNGV. V shed 3 bases and J shed 0 bases, with 9 bases lying between them. The CDR3 length is 16 residues. The CDR3 protein is CASSFPRGSGANVLTF. CDR3 DNA: TGTGCCAGCAGCTTCCCTCGCGGCTCTGGGGCCAACGTCCTGACTTTC. Full variable domain (rest looked up from reference TRBV11-2 and TRBJ2-6): EAGVAQSPRYKIIEKRQSVAFWCNPISGHATLYWYQQILGQGPKLLIQFQNNGVVDDSQLPKDRFSAERLKGVDSTLKIQPAKLEDSAVYLCASSFPRGSGANVLTFGAGSRLTVL.

The CDR3: CASSLRASTDTQYF. The CDR3 DNA follows: TGTGCCAGCAGCTTAAGGGCTAGCACAGATACGCAGTATTTT. The gene calls are TRBV5-6 and TRBJ2-3; unclear D gene. CDR1 SGHDT and CDR2 YYEEEE come from the germline V gene. The CDR3 covers 14 residues. Deletions cut 2 bases from V and 0 bases from J, with 7 bases between.

The genes are TRBV6-5 and TRBJ2-2, with D possibly being TRBD1 (6 bases). This CDR3 comprises 15 residues. V lost 2 bases to trimming and J lost 0 bases, with 7 bases between them. Germline CDR1 reads MNHEY; CDR2 reads SVGAGI. The CDR3 nucleotides are TGTGCCAGCAGTTACCAGGGGACGAACACCGGGGAGCTGTTTTTT. It is translated as CASSYQGTNTGELFF.

The genes are TRBV28 and TRBJ2-5; a weak D match, TRBD2 (6 bases). V was clipped by 2 bases and J by 4 bases, with 17 bases between them. Germline loops: CDR1 MDHEN, CDR2 SYDVKM. The CDR3 loop spans 16 amino acids. Here the CDR3 reads CASSLGRGPRAETQYF. As DNA, the CDR3 is TGTGCCAGCAGTTTAGGGCGGGGTCCTAGGGCAGAGACCCAGTACTTC.

The chain links TRBV28 to TRBJ2-5; D unclear. The CDR3 covers 11 residues. With 4 bases removed from V and 8 bases from J, the gap between germline ends came to 8 bases. CDR1 is MDHEN, CDR2 SYDVKM, per germline. The CDR3 loop is CASSYLGTQYF. CDR3 nucleotide sequence: TGTGCCAGCAGTTATCTCGGAACCCAGTACTTC.

The chain is built from TRBV19 and TRBJ2-3, with TRBD1 identical over 8 bases. Unmatched junction bases numbered 3, after V lost 7 bases and J lost 3 bases. Germline V gives CDR1 LNHDA, CDR2 SQIVND (reference sequence). This CDR3 comprises 13 residues. CDR3 sequence (DNA): TGTGCCAGTATGGACAGGGTAACAGATACGCAGTATTTT. As protein: CASMDRVTDTQYF.

The chain is built from TRBV3-1 and TRBJ2-7, with 8 positions matching TRBD1. The germline CDR1 and CDR2 sequences are LGHDT and YNNKEL (reference sequence). The CDR3 is 15 residues long. With 4 bases clipped from V and 3 bases from J, the junction kept 8 bases outside the gene matches. CDR3 sequence: CASSLGQGRLYEQYF. CDR3 bases: TGTGCCAGCAGCCTCGGACAGGGTCGCCTCTACGAGCAGTACTTC.

The genes are TRBV28 and TRBJ2-7, with 8 bases identical to TRBD2. The V gene end was trimmed by 2 bases and the J gene end by 9 bases; junction bases not matched to a gene: 3. This CDR3 is 12 amino acids long. Germline-derived CDR1 and CDR2 are MDHEN and SYDVKM. CDR3: CASSLAGGAQYF. As DNA, the CDR3 is TGTGCCAGCAGTTTAGCCGGGGGGGCGCAGTACTTC.

The chain recombines TRBV18 with TRBJ2-4; perhaps TRBD2 as D (6 bases). Deletions cut 5 bases from V and 1 base from J, with 15 bases between. The CDR3 is 16 residues long. CDR1 is KGHSH, CDR2 LQKENI, per germline. The CDR3 sequence is CASSATSKGAKNIQYF. CDR3 DNA: TGTGCCAGCTCAGCGACTAGTAAAGGTGCCAAAAACATTCAGTACTTC. Full variable domain (missing parts from reference TRBV18 and TRBJ2-4): NAGVMQNPRHLVRRRGQEARLRCSPMKGHSHVYWYRQLPEEGLKFMVYLQKENIIDESGMPKERFSAEFPKEGPSILRIQQVVRGDSAAYFCASSATSKGAKNIQYFGAGTRLSVL.

J is TRBJ1-5 and V is TRBV7-2; D remains unclear. The V gene lost 3 bases and the J gene lost 6 bases, with 9 bases spanning the gap. CDR1 SGHTA and CDR2 FQGNSA come from the germline V gene. The CDR3 is 13 residues long. CDR3 nucleotide sequence: TGTGCCAGCAGCTTCGAGCGGAGTCAGCCCCAGCATTTT. Protein product: CASSFERSQPQHF.

The chain employs TRBV29-1 and TRBJ2-2, with D possibly matching TRBD2 (5 bases). CDR3 length: 14 amino acids. CDR1 is SQVTM and CDR2 is ANQGSEA in the germline V gene. Deletions cut 7 bases from V and 4 bases from J, with 16 bases between. CDR3 residues: CSATGLASTGELFF. CDR3 nucleotide sequence: TGCAGCGCTACCGGGCTAGCCAGCACCGGGGAGCTGTTTTTT.

This chain links TRBV12-3 or TRBV12-4 with TRBJ1-2; no clear D. Trimming stripped 3 bases from V and 2 bases from J, with 10 bases between. The CDR3 spans 14 residues. CDR3 nucleotide sequence: TGTGCCAGCAGTTTTGCACAGTCAAACTATGGCTACACCTTC. This codes for CASSFAQSNYGYTF.

V and J are TRBV6-5 and TRBJ2-7, with 8 bases identical to TRBD1. The J segment lost 5 bases and the V segment lost 6 bases, leaving 9 bases of the junction unmatched. Germline CDR1 MNHEY, CDR2 SVGAGI. This CDR3 spans 14 amino acids. DNA for the CDR3: TGTGCCAGCAGAGTGGACAGGGTATCCCACGAGCAGTACTTC. This gives the protein CASRVDRVSHEQYF.

The CDR3 here is CASSQGSGSYEQYF. The CDR3 region has the DNA TGTGCCAGCAGCCAAGGTAGCGGGAGTTACGAGCAGTACTTC. The gene calls are TRBV3-1 and TRBJ2-7, with 9 bases that match TRBD2. Trimming removed 1 base from V and 4 bases from J; junction bases left unmatched: 2. The germline V gene encodes CDR1 LGHDT and CDR2 YNNKEL (reference sequence). CDR3 length: 14 residues.

This chain connects TRBV6-1 to TRBJ1-1; the match to TRBD1 covers 7 bases. The CDR3 runs 17 residues. Germline CDR1 MNHNS, CDR2 SASEGT. V shed 6 bases and J 0 bases; nucleotides not matched to a gene: 13. In DNA form, the CDR3 reads TGTGCCAGCAGGCTTGCTGGACAGGAAGGGATGAACACTGAAGCTTTCTTT. Its protein product is CASRLAGQEGMNTEAFF.

This chain joins TRBV12-3 or TRBV12-4 and TRBJ2-5; 7 bases align to TRBD2. The trim removed 4 bases at V and 5 bases at J, leaving 10 bases unmatched. The CDR3 is 15 residues long. The CDR3 spells CASSSSGARGETQYF. The CDR3 DNA sequence: TGTGCCAGCAGTTCGAGCGGGGCCCGGGGGGAGACCCAGTACTTC.